This T cell receptor beta chain is drawn from a study of T cell clones after liver transplantation. Study at large: Three of eight recipients were HCV-positive; others had non-autoimmune, non-viral indications.

As concerns this clone: Its specificity is unknown.

This CDR3 has 15 residues. The germline CDR1 and CDR2 sequences are SGHNT and YYREEE (reference sequence). Trimming stripped 4 bases from V and 0 bases from J, with 14 bases between. General study results and limits: Low donor cell numbers restricted donor-reactive repertoire measurement in a couple of subjects. A larger donor-reactive than third-party decline suggested partial antigen-specific deletion.

This table comes from immunoSEQ multiplex PCR, and its TCRdb copy is limited to in-frame clones, with some not included. The table includes about 75,000 clones, 80% to 85% detected once. The chain is built from TRBV5-4 and TRBJ2-7; TRBD2 is a possible D gene (6 bases). The sample was CD4+ T cells from blood, taken roughly 50 months after liver transplant. The receptor was derived from a human patient who received a liver transplant. The T cells may come from the graft donor. The CDR3: CASSVGDSTSYEQYF. CDR3 nucleotides: TGTGCCAGCAGCGTGGGGGACTCGACCTCCTACGAGCAGTACTTC.